This TCR beta chain was documented in a study of T cells in Graves' hyperthyroidism and ophthalmopathy. Amplified TCR beta CDR3 regions derived from RNA transcripts. First-round RT-PCR with HTBI primers amplified the TCR CDR3 region. Via MiXCR, TCRdb re-called the multiplex PCR reads, giving one row per CDR3 protein. This table has 600,000 to 700,000 distinct CDR3 sequences, 45% appearing once. In its sample, this clonotype was seen a few times. The V segment lost 3 bases and the J segment 7 bases; nucleotides outside the gene matches: 8. The CDR3 contains 15 residues. The material sequenced was peripheral blood or thyroid tissue (not recorded which). The receptor's source is an adult man with Graves' disease, either hyperthyroidism or ophthalmopathy (not recorded which). V is TRBV12-3 or TRBV12-4 and J is TRBJ2-7; 11 nucleotides agree with TRBD1. CDR3 residues: CASSFTGTGGREQYF. The DNA for the CDR3 is TGTGCCAGCAGTTTCACCGGGACAGGGGGACGTGAGCAGTACTTC.